Listed below are T cell receptor beta chains from one sample, sequenced in a study of vaccination effects on CD4 cells after COVID-19. Antigen specificity for these receptors is unknown. The table came from immunoSEQ multiplex PCR; TCRdb's copy has only in-frame clones and leaves some out. The profile shows roughly 70,000 clones, about 80% of them singletons. The sequences come from CD4+ T cells from PBMCs cultured with HCoV-OC43 spike peptides, collected after COVID-19 vaccination. The receptor source for this set is a human donor who received a COVID-19 vaccine. CDR3s include the opening cysteine and the closing phenylalanine or tryptophan. A D gene is named only where the DNA matches it firmly. Some rows mark clone size as missing; the rest say once, few, many or name a class of expanded clone.

d_call: TRBD2
clone_size: NA
j_call: TRBJ2-5
v_call: TRBV6-2/TRBV6-3
cdr3_nt: TGTGCCAGCATCCCGACTAGCGGGGGTGAGACCCAGTACTTC
cdr3_aa: CASIPTSGGETQYF

d_call: NA
clone_size: NA
j_call: TRBJ1-6
v_call: TRBV6-5
cdr3_nt: TGTGCCAGCAGGAGGGAGGATTCACCCCTCCACTTT
cdr3_aa: CASRREDSPLHF

d_call: NA
clone_size: NA
j_call: TRBJ1-2
v_call: TRBV28
cdr3_nt: TGTGCCAGCAGCTCCTCAGGGTTAATTCATGGCTACACCTTC
cdr3_aa: CASSSSGLIHGYTF

d_call: TRBD1
clone_size: NA
j_call: TRBJ1-2
v_call: TRBV6-5
cdr3_nt: TGTGCCAGCAGAGACCGGACAGGAACCAACTATGGCTACACCTTC
cdr3_aa: CASRDRTGTNYGYTF

d_call: TRBD1
clone_size: once
j_call: TRBJ1-2
v_call: TRBV3-1/TRBV3-2
cdr3_nt: TGTGCCAGCAGTCGGGACAGGGGGTTCGATGGCTACACCTTC
cdr3_aa: CASSRDRGFDGYTF

d_call: NA
clone_size: NA
j_call: TRBJ2-1
v_call: TRBV18
cdr3_nt: TGTGCCAGCTCACCGGGGGGCTCCTACAATGAGCAGTTCTTC
cdr3_aa: CASSPGGSYNEQFF

d_call: NA
clone_size: few
j_call: TRBJ2-3
v_call: TRBV25-1
cdr3_nt: TGTGCCAGCAGTGACCCTTCATCTAGCACAGATACGCAGTATTTT
cdr3_aa: CASSDPSSSTDTQYF

d_call: TRBD1
clone_size: once
j_call: TRBJ1-2
v_call: TRBV6-6
cdr3_nt: TGTGCCAGCAGTCCCGGGACAGGGTGGAATGGCTACACCTTC
cdr3_aa: CASSPGTGWNGYTF

d_call: TRBD1
clone_size: NA
j_call: TRBJ1-1
v_call: TRBV5-4
cdr3_nt: TGTGCCAGCAGCTTGGATCAGGGGGCGTACACTGAAGCTTTCTTT
cdr3_aa: CASSLDQGAYTEAFF

d_call: TRBD1
clone_size: few
j_call: TRBJ2-2
v_call: TRBV24-1
cdr3_nt: TGTGCCACCAGGTACCGGGACAGCGGGGAGCTGTTTTTT
cdr3_aa: CATRYRDSGELFF

d_call: NA
clone_size: NA
j_call: TRBJ2-5
v_call: TRBV10-3
cdr3_nt: TGTGCCATCAGTGAAGGGTTTGGGACGGAAGAGACCCAGTACTTC
cdr3_aa: CAISEGFGTEETQYF

d_call: TRBD2
clone_size: NA
j_call: TRBJ2-3
v_call: TRBV5-4
cdr3_nt: TGTGCCAGCAACCGGGGGGATGGGGGTGGTGATACGCAGTATTTT
cdr3_aa: CASNRGDGGGDTQYF

d_call: TRBD2
clone_size: once
j_call: TRBJ2-1
v_call: TRBV7-2
cdr3_nt: TGTGCCAGCAGCCTGACTAGCGGGGGCCCGGGGGCCAATGAGCAGTTCTTC
cdr3_aa: CASSLTSGGPGANEQFF

d_call: NA
clone_size: few
j_call: TRBJ1-5
v_call: TRBV3-1/TRBV3-2
cdr3_nt: TGTGCCAGCAGCCAAGCCACAGGAGAGAATCAGCCCCAGCATTTT
cdr3_aa: CASSQATGENQPQHF

d_call: NA
clone_size: NA
j_call: TRBJ1-4
v_call: TRBV5-1
cdr3_nt: TGCGCCAGCAGCCTACAGGGTAATGGTGAAAAACTGTTTTTT
cdr3_aa: CASSLQGNGEKLFF

d_call: NA
clone_size: NA
j_call: TRBJ2-3
v_call: TRBV6-6
cdr3_nt: TGTGCCAGCGCCCCACGCATGGGGGGCACAGATACGCAGTATTTT
cdr3_aa: CASAPRMGGTDTQYF

d_call: TRBD1
clone_size: NA
j_call: TRBJ1-4
v_call: TRBV4-1
cdr3_nt: TGCGCCAGCAGCCAGCTGGGACAGGGGAATGAAAAACTGTTTTTT
cdr3_aa: CASSQLGQGNEKLFF

d_call: NA
clone_size: NA
j_call: TRBJ2-2
v_call: TRBV5-4
cdr3_nt: TGTGCCAGCAGCCCCCCGGGGACCCTCGGCACCGGGGAGCTGTTTTTT
cdr3_aa: CASSPPGTLGTGELFF

d_call: NA
clone_size: NA
j_call: TRBJ1-1
v_call: TRBV5-1
cdr3_nt: TGCGCCAGCACCCGGGATTCGATCGCTGAAGCTTTCTTT
cdr3_aa: CASTRDSIAEAFF

d_call: NA
clone_size: few
j_call: TRBJ1-4
v_call: TRBV30
cdr3_nt: TGTGCCTGGAGCCGCTCCTATGAAAAACTGTTTTTT
cdr3_aa: CAWSRSYEKLFF

d_call: TRBD2
clone_size: NA
j_call: TRBJ2-3
v_call: TRBV5-8
cdr3_nt: TGTGCCAGCAGCTTCCAGACTAGCGGGGGGAAATATACGCAGTATTTT
cdr3_aa: CASSFQTSGGKYTQYF

d_call: NA
clone_size: NA
j_call: TRBJ1-4
v_call: TRBV18
cdr3_nt: TGTGCCAGCTCCCCCGACTCGGGGACAACTAATGAAAAACTGTTTTTT
cdr3_aa: CASSPDSGTTNEKLFF

d_call: NA
clone_size: NA
j_call: TRBJ2-1
v_call: TRBV19
cdr3_nt: TGTGCCAGTAGTTTAGGGCAGTTTAGTTCCACCAATGAGCAGTTCTTC
cdr3_aa: CASSLGQFSSTNEQFF

d_call: TRBD1
clone_size: NA
j_call: TRBJ2-2
v_call: TRBV6-5
cdr3_nt: TGTGCCAGCACCAAGGACAGGGGCTACGGGGAGCTGTTTTTT
cdr3_aa: CASTKDRGYGELFF